Detailed here is one TCR beta chain. Germline lookup yields CDR1 MNHEY and CDR2 SMNVEV (reference sequence). CDR3 size: 12 residues. Trimming left V 5 bases short and J 5 bases short, with 7 bases between. The sample belongs to a study of OX40 agonist ivuxolimab in advanced cancers. Here immunoSEQ multiplex PCR was the method, and the copy in TCRdb shows in-frame clones only, minus some. The top ten clones hold less than 25% of a sample with 30,000 to 40,000 clones, 70% to 85% of them seen once. Sequenced material: CD4+ or CD8+ T cells sorted from blood, taken in a trial of the OX40 agonist ivuxolimab. The chain is built from TRBV27 and TRBJ1-5; D is unclear. This clonotype originated in an adult with an advanced solid tumor such as melanoma, head and neck, liver or kidney cancer. CDR3 in DNA: TGTGCCAGCAGTCTTCAAGATCAGCCCCAGCATTTT. This gives the protein CASSLQDQPQHF.